This T cell receptor (beta chain) is drawn from a study of blood T cell repertoires in COVID-19. Study-level information: Samples came from the United States, Italy and Spain, spanning acute and convalescent COVID-19. Sources were T cells, B-cell-depleted T cells, or PBMCs; the material itself was cDNA or gDNA.

This clone was seen once. The CDR3 has 12 residues. In the original workflow: The assay estimated nucleated cells by amplifying reference gene primers. Sequenced by immunoSEQ multiplex PCR; TCRdb stores in-frame clones only, minus some. Clonal size and the V and J genes are those of that table, whereas D and trimming came from the DNA. Of about 520,000 clones in the sample, roughly 85% were seen once. The chain uses TRBV21-1 and TRBJ1-5. TRBV21-1 is classified as a pseudogene. This clonotype originated in a human donor in a cohort sampled during active COVID-19. Sequenced: peripheral blood. Here the CDR3 reads CASSKLGQPQHF. The CDR3 DNA reads TGTGCCAGCAGCAAACTCGGTCAGCCCCAGCATTTT.